These 26 T cell receptor beta chains came from one sample sequenced in a study of early stage breast cancer tumors. Libraries were prepared by immunoSEQ multiplex PCR; TCRdb keeps only in-frame clonotypes and omits some of them. The sample has 51,000 or so clones, roughly 84% seen once; the top ten hold around 1.5%. Sequenced sample: blood. The receptors originated from a person in their fifties with breast cancer.

The chain carries TRBV7-6 and TRBJ2-1; the match to TRBD1 covers 8 bases. There are 16 residues in the CDR3. V lost 4 bases to trimming and J lost 2 bases; unmatched junction nucleotides: 7. The germline gives CDR1 SGHVS, CDR2 FNYEAQ. This chain's CDR3 is CASSSTGVGTYNEQFF. Written as DNA, the CDR3 is TGTGCCAGCAGCTCGACAGGGGTGGGGACCTACAATGAGCAGTTCTTC.

J is TRBJ2-7 and V is TRBV4-3; 9 positions match TRBD1. V dropped 5 bases and J dropped 3; count of bases not matched to a gene: 11. The CDR3 is 16 amino acids. From germline, CDR1 is LGHNA and CDR2 YSLEER. The CDR3 DNA is TGCGCCAGCAGCTACAACGATCCGGGACAGGGCTACGAGCAGTACTTC. It specifies CASSYNDPGQGYEQYF.

The rearrangement links TRBV7-2 to TRBJ2-2, with D tentatively TRBD1 or TRBD2 (5 bases each). Germline V gives CDR1 SGHTA, CDR2 FQGNSA. V lost 4 bases, J lost 7 bases, and 10 bases lay in between. The CDR3 has 13 residues. CDR3 protein: CASSSGPGGELFF. The CDR3 DNA sequence: TGTGCCAGCAGCTCGGGACCGGGCGGGGAGCTGTTTTTT. The complete variable domain, with remaining parts taken from reference TRBV7-2 and TRBJ2-2, reads GAGVSQSPSNKVTEKGKDVELRCDPISGHTALYWYRQSLGQGLEFLIYFQGNSAPDKSGLPSDRFSAERTGGSVSTLTIQRTQQEDSAVYLCASSSGPGGELFFGEGSRLTVL.

The V and J genes are TRBV18 and TRBJ2-2; a weak D match, TRBD2 (6 bases). CDR1 and CDR2 from the germline V gene are KGHSH and LQKENI. Trimming cost V 4 bases and J 4 bases, with 13 bases left between them. CDR3 length: 15 residues. In DNA form, the CDR3 reads TGTGCCAGCTCACAACAACGGGAGAGCACCGGGGAGCTGTTTTTT. Encoded protein: CASSQQRESTGELFF. Full variable domain (outside the CDR3, taken from reference TRBV18 and TRBJ2-2): NAGVMQNPRHLVRRRGQEARLRCSPMKGHSHVYWYRQLPEEGLKFMVYLQKENIIDESGMPKERFSAEFPKEGPSILRIQQVVRGDSAAYFCASSQQRESTGELFFGEGSRLTVL.

The J gene is TRBJ2-1, the V gene TRBV30; D may correspond to TRBD1 or TRBD2 (6 bases each). V shed 2 bases and J shed 6 bases, with 23 bases lying between them. The CDR3 totals 17 residues. Germline CDR1 reads GTSNPN; CDR2 reads SVGIG (reference sequence). CDR3 protein: CAWSRGDIYLTRNEQFF. The CDR3 bases are TGTGCCTGGAGTAGGGGGGACATTTACCTTACCCGCAATGAGCAGTTCTTC.

This clone was observed a handful of times. The CDR3 loop reads CASREYQGAGQPQHF. CDR3 sequence (DNA): TGTGCCAGCAGGGAATATCAGGGGGCGGGTCAGCCCCAGCATTTT. The rearrangement links TRBV6-6 to TRBJ1-5; 8 bases map to TRBD1. CDR1 is MNHNY, CDR2 SVGAGI, per germline (reference sequence). The CDR3 has 15 amino acids. Unmatched junction bases numbered 10, after V lost 6 bases and J lost 6 bases.

The chain recombines TRBV19 with TRBJ2-7; D gene unclear. The length of the CDR3 is 14 residues. V was clipped by 5 bases and J by 3 bases, with 14 bases between them. Germline V gene lookup returns CDR1 LNHDA and CDR2 SQIVND (reference sequence). This CDR3 reads CASSALTPSYEQYF. The CDR3 nucleotides are TGTGCCAGTAGTGCGCTTACACCGAGCTACGAGCAGTACTTC.

The chain recombines TRBV21-1 with TRBJ2-5. TRBV21-1 is marked as a pseudogene. The CDR3 extends over 14 amino acids. Here the CDR3 DNA reads TGTGCCAGCAGCAAAGAGGGCAGCCAAGAGACCCAGTACTTC. Its translation: CASSKEGSQETQYF.

This chain links TRBV6-5 with TRBJ2-3; D ambiguous. The V end lost 3 bases, the J end lost 8 bases, and 15 bases lay between the germline ends. The CDR3 is 14 amino acids. The germline V gene encodes CDR1 MNHEY and CDR2 SVGAGI. This CDR3 reads CASSYRSRVGTQYF. The CDR3 DNA sequence: TGTGCCAGCAGTTATAGATCCCGTGTTGGTACGCAGTATTTT.

This clone appeared a few times. The chain employs TRBV10-1 and TRBJ2-2, with 8 positions matching TRBD1. V was clipped by 4 bases and J by 7 bases; unmatched bases: 11. CDR1 is WNHNN, CDR2 SYGVQD, per germline (reference sequence). The CDR3 extends over 16 amino acids. The CDR3 DNA is TGCGCCAGCAGTGGGACCGGGACAGGCTTAAACGGGGAGCTGTTTTTT. Translating gives CASSGTGTGLNGELFF.

The rearrangement links TRBV7-9 to TRBJ2-1; D is possibly TRBD2 (6 bases). Germline loops: CDR1 SEHNR, CDR2 FQNEAQ (reference sequence). The CDR3 spans 14 residues. V was clipped by 7 bases and J by 3 bases, with 13 bases between them. The CDR3 coding sequence is TGTGCCAGCACCGGGACTCCGCTCTACAATGAGCAGTTCTTC. It codes for CASTGTPLYNEQFF.

The chain uses TRBV28 and TRBJ2-6, with D perhaps TRBD2 (6 bases). V lost 6 bases to trimming and J lost 2 bases, with 20 bases between them. Germline-derived CDR1 and CDR2 are MDHEN and SYDVKM. The CDR3 sequence is 18 residues long. The DNA of the CDR3 is TGTGCCAGCAGCCCGGGGGTGTTGTCTAGCCCTGGGGCCAACGTCCTGACTTTC. Translated: CASSPGVLSSPGANVLTF. The variable domain in full, completed from reference TRBV28 and TRBJ2-6, reads DVKVTQSSRYLVKRTGEKVFLECVQDMDHENMFWYRQDPGLGLRLIYFSYDVKMKEKGDIPEGYSVSREKKERFSLILESASTNQTSMYLCASSPGVLSSPGANVLTFGAGSRLTVL.

The genes are TRBV10-3 and TRBJ1-1, with TRBD1 matching over 10 bases. The ends lost 11 bases at V and 7 bases at J; junction bases unmatched: 16. This CDR3 has 15 residues. Germline V gene sequence: CDR1 ENHRY, CDR2 SYGVKD. CDR3 protein: CAVGRFGQGVDEAFF. The DNA for the CDR3 is TGTGCCGTCGGCCGATTCGGACAGGGGGTAGATGAAGCTTTCTTT.

This chain joins TRBV4-1 and TRBJ2-7; a weak D match, TRBD2 (5 bases). There are 16 residues in the CDR3. V was shortened by 4 bases and J by 6 bases, with 22 bases between the two germline ends. Germline lookup yields CDR1 MGHRA and CDR2 YSYEKL. The CDR3 is CASSRDGSSTVGEQYF. DNA for the CDR3: TGCGCCAGCAGCCGGGATGGGAGCTCGACGGTCGGCGAGCAGTACTTC.

CDR3 sequence reads: CASSLTGATNEKLFF. The CDR3 coding sequence is TGTGCCAGCAGCCTGACAGGCGCAACTAATGAAAAACTGTTTTTT. The chain links TRBV6-1 to TRBJ1-4; a possible D gene is TRBD1 (6 bases). The CDR3 is 15 amino acids. Per the germline V gene, CDR1 is MNHNS and CDR2 is SASEGT. Trimming cost V 6 bases and J 0 bases, with 11 bases left between them.

CDR3: CASSPRLAGASDTDTQYF. For the CDR3, the DNA is TGTGCCAGCAGCCCAAGACTAGCGGGAGCCTCTGACACAGATACGCAGTATTTT. V gene TRBV11-2 combines with J gene TRBJ2-3, with TRBD2 matching 12 bases. Germline-derived CDR1 and CDR2 are SGHAT and FQNNGV. The CDR3 consists of 18 residues. J gave up 2 bases and V 5 bases, and 11 bases lay outside the gene matches.

The chain employs TRBV7-2 and TRBJ2-3, with TRBD2 identical over 8 bases. CDR3 length: 16 residues. Germline assignment: CDR1 SGHTA and CDR2 FQGNSA. V lost 3 bases and J lost 1; bases outside the gene matches: 6. The CDR3 is CASSFGGGPGTDTQYF. Here the CDR3 DNA reads TGTGCCAGCAGCTTTGGCGGGGGGCCGGGCACAGATACGCAGTATTTT.

The rearrangement joins TRBV5-1 to TRBJ2-5; 7 bases align to TRBD2. Germline lookup yields CDR1 SGHRS and CDR2 YFSETQ. The CDR3 is 14 amino acids. Losses at the gene ends were 2 bases for V and 5 bases for J; bases not matched to a gene: 6. The CDR3 region has the DNA TGCGCCAGCAGCTTACGGGGGGATCTGGAGACCCAGTACTTC. Translation gives CASSLRGDLETQYF.

The count of this clone is one. The chain has TRBV5-6 and TRBJ2-5; D is undetermined. Trimming left V 0 bases short and J 4 bases short, with 16 bases between. Germline loops: CDR1 SGHDT, CDR2 YYEEEE. There are 16 residues in the CDR3. CDR3 sequence reads: CASSLDGESMAETQYF. Written as DNA, the CDR3 is TGTGCCAGCAGCTTGGATGGCGAAAGTATGGCAGAGACCCAGTACTTC.

This rearrangement joins TRBV2 to TRBJ2-7; D not certain. V lost 6 bases, J lost 0 bases, and 12 bases lay in between. Germline V lookup: CDR1 SNHLY, CDR2 FYNNEI. The CDR3 extends over 14 amino acids. The CDR3 DNA reads as TGTGCCAGCAGGACCCCCGGCTCCTCCTACGAGCAGTACTTC. Translation: CASRTPGSSYEQYF. Combining the CDR3 with reference TRBV2 and TRBJ2-7 gives the whole variable domain EPEVTQTPSHQVTQMGQEVILRCVPISNHLYFYWYRQILGQKVEFLVSFYNNEISEKSEIFDDQFSVERPDGSNFTLKIRSTKLEDSAMYFCASRTPGSSYEQYFGPGTRLTVT.

This clone was seen a few times. This rearrangement joins TRBV10-1 to TRBJ1-6, with D perhaps matching TRBD1 (5 bases). Looked up from germline, CDR1 is WNHNN and CDR2 is SYGVQD (reference sequence). The V and J ends lost 3 bases and 6 bases respectively, with 6 bases between them. CDR3 length: 13 residues. The CDR3 here is CASSDRGNSPLHF. For the CDR3, the DNA is TGCGCCAGCAGTGATAGGGGTAATTCACCCCTCCACTTT.

V is TRBV28 and J is TRBJ1-5, with 9 bases matching TRBD1. V shed 3 bases and J 2 bases; nucleotides not matched to a gene: 5. From germline, CDR1 is MDHEN and CDR2 SYDVKM. The CDR3 contains 16 residues. CDR3 nucleotides: TGTGCCAGCAGTTTGACAGGGGGTTTCGGCAATCAGCCCCAGCATTTT. Translation gives CASSLTGGFGNQPQHF.

The CDR3 nucleotides are TGTGCCAGCAGTCCCCCTCTCGGCTACACCATATATTTT. It specifies CASSPPLGYTIYF. The rearrangement uses TRBV28 and TRBJ1-3, with D unclear. Per the germline V gene, CDR1 is MDHEN and CDR2 is SYDVKM. The CDR3 covers 13 residues. Trimming left V 5 bases short and J 8 bases short, with 13 bases between. Supplemented by reference TRBV28 and TRBJ1-3, the full variable domain reads DVKVTQSSRYLVKRTGEKVFLECVQDMDHENMFWYRQDPGLGLRLIYFSYDVKMKEKGDIPEGYSVSREKKERFSLILESASTNQTSMYLCASSPPLGYTIYFGEGSWLTVV.

The chain has TRBV7-2 and TRBJ2-3; 9 bases agree with TRBD2. The CDR3 is 15 residues long. The trim removed 4 bases at V and 4 bases at J, leaving 6 bases unmatched. Germline CDR1 SGHTA, CDR2 FQGNSA. CDR3 nucleotide sequence: TGTGCCAGCAGCTCACTAGCGGGTTTCCCAGATACGCAGTATTTT. The encoded protein is CASSSLAGFPDTQYF.

The rearrangement joins TRBV7-3 to TRBJ1-2; no clear D. The CDR3 extends over 13 amino acids. Germline V gene lookup returns CDR1 SGHTA and CDR2 FQGTGA. Trimming stripped 2 bases from V and 8 bases from J, with 12 bases between. The CDR3 coding sequence is TGTGCCAGCAGCTTACAGACGGGCTTCGGCTACACCTTC. The encoded protein is CASSLQTGFGYTF.

The V and J genes are TRBV9 and TRBJ2-1; D is undetermined. Trimming took off 0 bases at V and 1 base at J, with 17 bases between the two ends. Per germline, CDR1 SGDLS and CDR2 YYNGEE. This CDR3 is built from 18 residues. This CDR3 is CASSVDPRSSLSYNEQFF. For the CDR3, the DNA is TGTGCCAGCAGCGTAGACCCCCGAAGTTCCTTATCCTACAATGAGCAGTTCTTC. Full variable domain (outside the CDR3, taken from reference TRBV9 and TRBJ2-1): DSGVTQTPKHLITATGQRVTLRCSPRSGDLSVYWYQQSLDQGLQFLIQYYNGEERAKGNILERFSAQQFPDLHSELNLSSLELGDSALYFCASSVDPRSSLSYNEQFFGPGTRLTVL.